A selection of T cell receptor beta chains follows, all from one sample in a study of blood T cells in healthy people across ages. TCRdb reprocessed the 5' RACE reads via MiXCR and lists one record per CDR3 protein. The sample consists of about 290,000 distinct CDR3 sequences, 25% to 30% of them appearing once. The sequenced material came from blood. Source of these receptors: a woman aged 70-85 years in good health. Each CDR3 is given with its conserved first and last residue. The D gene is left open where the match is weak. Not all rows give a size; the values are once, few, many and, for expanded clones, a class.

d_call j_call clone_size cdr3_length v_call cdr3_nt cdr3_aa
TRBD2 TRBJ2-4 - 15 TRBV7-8 TGTGCCAGCAGCTTAGGGGGGGACTACAAAAACATTCAGTACTTC CASSLGGDYKNIQYF
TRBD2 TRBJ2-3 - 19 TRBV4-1 TGCGCCAGCAGCCAAGAGAGGTCTAGCGGGAGTGTCCGCACAGATACGCAGTATTTT CASSQERSSGSVRTDTQYF
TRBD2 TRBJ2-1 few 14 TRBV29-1 TGCAGCGTGCCCGGGACTAGGTGGAGCAATGAGCAGTTCTTC CSVPGTRWSNEQFF
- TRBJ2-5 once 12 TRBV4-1 TGCGCCAGCAGCCAAGCTTCGGTCAACCGGGTCTTC CASSQASVNRVF
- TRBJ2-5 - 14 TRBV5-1 TGCGCCAGCAGCCAGGGGGGTTTTCAAGAGACCCAGTACTTC CASSQGGFQETQYF
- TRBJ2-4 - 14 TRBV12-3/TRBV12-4 TGTGCCAGCAGGAAAGAGCAGGGTACGAACATTCAGTACTTC CASRKEQGTNIQYF
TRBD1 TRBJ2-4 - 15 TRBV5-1 TGCGCCAGCAGCTTGGGACAGGGGGATATATACATTCAGTACTTC CASSLGQGDIYIQYF
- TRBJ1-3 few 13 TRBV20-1 TGCAGTGCTAGGGGTAGCACTGGAAACACCATATATTTT CSARGSTGNTIYF
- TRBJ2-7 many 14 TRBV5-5 TGTGCCAGCAGCGCGGGACGGAAATCCTACGAGCAGTACTTC CASSAGRKSYEQYF
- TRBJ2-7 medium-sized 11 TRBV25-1 TGTGCCAGCAGTGGAGGCAACGAGCAGTACTTC CASSGGNEQYF
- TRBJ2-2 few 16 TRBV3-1 TGTGCCAGCAGCCGTAAAAAAGCAGGACTTGACGGGGAGCTGTTTTTT CASSRKKAGLDGELFF
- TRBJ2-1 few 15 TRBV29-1 TGCAGCGTTGAAGGAAGTCGGGTAGCCTACAATGAGCAGTTCTTC CSVEGSRVAYNEQFF
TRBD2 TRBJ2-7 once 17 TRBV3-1 TGTGCCAGCAGCCAGGCCGGGACTAGCGGGAGCGCCTACGAGCAGTACTTC CASSQAGTSGSAYEQYF